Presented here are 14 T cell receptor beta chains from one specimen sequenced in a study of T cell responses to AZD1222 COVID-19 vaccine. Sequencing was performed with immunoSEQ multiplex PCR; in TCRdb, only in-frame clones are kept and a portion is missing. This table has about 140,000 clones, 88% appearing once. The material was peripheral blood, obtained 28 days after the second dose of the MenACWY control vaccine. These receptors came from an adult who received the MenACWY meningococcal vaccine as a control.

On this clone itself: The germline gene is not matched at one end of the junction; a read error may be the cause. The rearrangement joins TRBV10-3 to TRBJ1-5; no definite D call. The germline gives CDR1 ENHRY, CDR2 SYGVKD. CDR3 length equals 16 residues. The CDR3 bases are TGTGCCATCAGCGAGTTCGGCACGTCCGGCAATCAGCCCCAGCATTTT. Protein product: CAISEFGTSGNQPQHF.

CDR3 sequence reads: CASSQENPSGRAGTQYF. CDR3 nucleotide sequence: TGTGCCAGCAGCCAAGAGAACCCTAGCGGGAGGGCCGGGACCCAGTACTTC. This sequence joins TRBV3-1 (or the pseudogene TRBV3-2) and TRBJ2-5; TRBD2 matches at 12 bases. The trim removed 0 bases at V and 7 bases at J, leaving 9 bases unmatched. Germline CDR1 LGHDT, CDR2 YNNKEL (reference sequence). The CDR3 loop spans 17 amino acids.

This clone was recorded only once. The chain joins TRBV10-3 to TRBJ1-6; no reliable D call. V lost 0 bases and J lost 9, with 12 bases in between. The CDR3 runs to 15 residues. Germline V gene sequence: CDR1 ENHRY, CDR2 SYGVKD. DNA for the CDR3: TGTGCCATCAGTGAGTCAGAGGATGGAGGTTCACCCCTCCACTTT. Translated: CAISESEDGGSPLHF.

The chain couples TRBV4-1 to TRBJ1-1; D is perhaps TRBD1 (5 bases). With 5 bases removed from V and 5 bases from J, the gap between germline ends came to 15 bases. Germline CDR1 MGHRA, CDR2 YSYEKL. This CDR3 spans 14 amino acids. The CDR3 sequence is CASSIRQQGTEAFF. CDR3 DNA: TGCGCCAGCAGCATCCGACAGCAAGGGACTGAAGCTTTCTTT.

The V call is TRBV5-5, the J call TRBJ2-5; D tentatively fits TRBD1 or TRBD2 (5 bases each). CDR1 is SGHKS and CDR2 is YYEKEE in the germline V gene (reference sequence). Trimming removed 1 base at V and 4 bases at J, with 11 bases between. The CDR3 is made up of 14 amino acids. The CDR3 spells CASSLPLGTETQYF. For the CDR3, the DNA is TGTGCCAGCAGCTTGCCCCTCGGGACAGAGACCCAGTACTTC.

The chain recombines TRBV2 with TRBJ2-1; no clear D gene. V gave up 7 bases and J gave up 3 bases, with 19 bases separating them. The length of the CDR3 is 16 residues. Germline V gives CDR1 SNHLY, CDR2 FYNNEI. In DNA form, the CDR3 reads TGTGCCAGCATCGGTTATGGTGAGGAACTCTACAATGAGCAGTTCTTC. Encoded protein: CASIGYGEELYNEQFF.

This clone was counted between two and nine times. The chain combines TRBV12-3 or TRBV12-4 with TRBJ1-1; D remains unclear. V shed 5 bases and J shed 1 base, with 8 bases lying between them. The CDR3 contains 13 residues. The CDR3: CASSEIENTEAFF. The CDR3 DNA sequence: TGTGCCAGCAGTGAGATTGAGAACACTGAAGCTTTCTTT.

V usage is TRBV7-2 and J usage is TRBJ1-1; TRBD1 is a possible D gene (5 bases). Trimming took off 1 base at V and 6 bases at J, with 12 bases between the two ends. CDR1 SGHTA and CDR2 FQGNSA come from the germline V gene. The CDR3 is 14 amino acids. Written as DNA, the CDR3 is TGTGCCAGCAGCTTAGAGTCCAGGGCCGCTGAAGCTTTCTTT. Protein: CASSLESRAAEAFF.

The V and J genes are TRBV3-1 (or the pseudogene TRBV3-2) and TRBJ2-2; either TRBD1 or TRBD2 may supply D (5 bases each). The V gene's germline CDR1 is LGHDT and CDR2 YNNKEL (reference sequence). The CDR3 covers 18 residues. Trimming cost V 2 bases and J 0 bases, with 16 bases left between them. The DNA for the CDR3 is TGTGCCAGCAGCCAAAGGGGCCAAGGGACGGCGAACACCGGGGAGCTGTTTTTT. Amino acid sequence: CASSQRGQGTANTGELFF.

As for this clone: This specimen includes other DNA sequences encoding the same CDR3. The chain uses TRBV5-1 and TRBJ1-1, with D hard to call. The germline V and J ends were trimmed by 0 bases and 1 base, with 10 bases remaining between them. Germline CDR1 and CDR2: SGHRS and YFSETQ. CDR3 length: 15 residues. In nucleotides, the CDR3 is TGCGCCAGCAGCTTGGCCGGTCCTGGGAACACTGAAGCTTTCTTT. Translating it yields CASSLAGPGNTEAFF.

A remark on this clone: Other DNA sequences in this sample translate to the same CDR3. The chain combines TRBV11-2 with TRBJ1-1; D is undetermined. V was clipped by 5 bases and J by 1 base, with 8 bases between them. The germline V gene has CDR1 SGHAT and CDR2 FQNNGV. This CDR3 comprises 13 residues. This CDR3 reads CASSPPGNTEAFF. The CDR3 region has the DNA TGTGCCAGCAGCCCCCCCGGGAACACTGAAGCTTTCTTT.

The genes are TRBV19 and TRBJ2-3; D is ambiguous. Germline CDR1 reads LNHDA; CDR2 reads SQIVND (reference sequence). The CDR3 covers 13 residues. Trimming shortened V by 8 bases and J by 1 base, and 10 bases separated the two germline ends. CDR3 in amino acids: CASARLGTDTQYF. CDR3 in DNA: TGTGCCAGTGCGCGGCTCGGCACAGATACGCAGTATTTT.

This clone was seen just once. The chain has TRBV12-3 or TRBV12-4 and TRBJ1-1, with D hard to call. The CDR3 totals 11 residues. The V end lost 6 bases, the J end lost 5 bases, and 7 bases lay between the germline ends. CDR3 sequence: CASSLTTEAFF. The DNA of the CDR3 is TGTGCCAGCAGCCTTACGACTGAAGCTTTCTTT.

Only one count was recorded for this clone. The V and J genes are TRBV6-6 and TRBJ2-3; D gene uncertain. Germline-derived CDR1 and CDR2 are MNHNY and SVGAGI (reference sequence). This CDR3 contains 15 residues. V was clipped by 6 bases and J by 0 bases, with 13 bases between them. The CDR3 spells CASSSGYSSTDTQYF. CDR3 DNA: TGTGCCAGCAGCTCTGGATACTCTAGCACAGATACGCAGTATTTT.